This TCR beta chain was obtained from a study of cytomegalovirus exposure and HLA in healthy donors. Study conclusions and caveats: A later analysis found first-cohort TCR clusters tended to co-occur in the 95 to 150 validation repertoires. Three chains linked to CMV were shown in vitro to be specific for CMV antigens. It was 150 to 200 TCR beta chains that were listed as cytomegalovirus-associated.

This CDR3 contains 17 residues. Per the germline V gene, CDR1 is SGHRS and CDR2 is YFSETQ. V lost 1 base and J 2 bases, leaving 15 bases between the germline ends. A word on this clone: Its antigen is as yet unknown.

Assay: immunoSEQ multiplex PCR; the TCRdb copy retains only in-frame clones and omits some. The data contain some 250,000 clones, around 87% of them seen just once; the ten biggest clones take up approximately 0.34%. Separate from the roughly 730-subject first cohort, the roughly 110-subject validation cohort was the one that the donors belonged to. The sequence came from a woman between 18 and 29 years old in good health and CMV-seronegative. The sequencing input was PBMCs. The chain employs TRBV5-1 and TRBJ1-4; TRBD1 might be the D (6 bases). CDR3 loop: CASSLRGRGATNEKLFF. As DNA, the CDR3 is TGCGCCAGCAGCTTGCGGGGCAGGGGAGCCACTAATGAAAAACTGTTTTTT.